Listed here are 29 T cell receptor beta chains from one sample, sequenced in a study of T cell changes during pregnancy in multiple sclerosis. Repertoires were generated with immunoSEQ multiplex PCR, while TCRdb's copy carries only in-frame clones and drops some. This sample yields 35,000 to 50,000 clones, of which over 90% are seen a single time; about 6.7% belongs to the top ten. Sequencing was performed on CD8+ T cells from peripheral blood mononuclear cells, taken in the third trimester of pregnancy. The receptors stem from a female donor with multiple sclerosis, enrolled in a pregnancy study.

The V call is TRBV30, the J call TRBJ1-3; D may be TRBD1 (6 bases). V gave up 8 bases and J gave up 0 bases, with 14 bases separating them. The CDR3 contains 14 residues. Germline CDR1 GTSNPN, CDR2 SVGIG (reference sequence). The CDR3 region is CARGAGSSGNTIYF. The CDR3 DNA reads TGTGCCCGGGGGGCAGGGAGCTCTGGAAACACCATATATTTT.

This clone showed up just a few times. The V gene is TRBV4-2, the J gene TRBJ2-2, with 11 bases aligning to TRBD2. V lost 6 bases to trimming and J lost 0 bases; unmatched junction nucleotides: 9. Germline assignment: CDR1 LGHNA and CDR2 YNFKEQ. This CDR3 is 18 amino acids long. This CDR3 reads CASRKLAGGLANTGELFF. The CDR3 nucleotides are TGTGCCAGCAGAAAGCTAGCGGGAGGTCTCGCGAACACCGGGGAGCTGTTTTTT.

This sequence joins TRBV27 and TRBJ2-3; 7 positions match TRBD2. Germline values: CDR1 MNHEY, CDR2 SMNVEV (reference sequence). The CDR3 spans 16 residues. V was pared by 5 bases and J by 2 bases, with 10 bases of the junction left unmatched. In DNA form, the CDR3 reads TGTGCCAGCAGTGTGACGGCTAGCGGTAACACAGATACGCAGTATTTT. Translation gives CASSVTASGNTDTQYF.

The rearrangement links TRBV12-5 to TRBJ1-1; tentatively, D is TRBD1 (5 bases). The CDR3 length is 12 residues. CDR1 and CDR2 (germline): LGHNT, FRNRAP. V lost 9 bases and J lost 5, with 13 bases in between. CDR3 sequence: CASGDRQTEAFF. The CDR3 bases are TGTGCTAGCGGTGACAGACAGACTGAAGCTTTCTTT.

The J gene is TRBJ2-1, the V gene TRBV13; possible D gene TRBD2, 5 bases. CDR1 and CDR2 from the germline V gene are PRHDT and FYEKMQ (reference sequence). CDR3 length equals 14 residues. CDR3 DNA: TGTGCGAGCGAGGGCCGGATCTGGGCGGATGAGCAGTTCTTC. Protein sequence: CASEGRIWADEQFF.

V is TRBV27 and J is TRBJ2-7; D is perhaps TRBD2 (6 bases). Germline V CDR1 and CDR2: MNHEY, SMNVEV (reference sequence). This CDR3 contains 14 residues. V lost 3 bases and J 2 bases, leaving 11 bases between the germline ends. The CDR3 loop reads CASSFGPGAYEQYF. CDR3 in DNA: TGTGCCAGCAGTTTTGGGCCGGGAGCCTACGAGCAGTACTTC.

The chain is built from TRBV7-2 and TRBJ2-1, with TRBD2 matching over 7 bases. Trimming at V came to 5 bases and at J to 2 bases, leaving 6 bases not matched to a gene. The CDR3 consists of 15 residues. Germline lookup yields CDR1 SGHTA and CDR2 FQGNSA. The CDR3 is CASSESGGAYNEQFF. CDR3 nucleotides: TGTGCCAGCAGCGAGTCTGGGGGGGCCTACAATGAGCAGTTCTTC.

This chain uses TRBV19 with TRBJ1-2, with 9 bases fitting TRBD1. CDR1 LNHDA and CDR2 SQIVND come from the germline V gene (reference sequence). This CDR3 region has 17 residues. J lost 0 bases, V lost 4 bases, and 9 bases had no gene match. The CDR3 nucleotides are TGTGCCAGTAGTACGGACAGGGGAGTCGCGTCTAACTATGGCTACACCTTC. Translation: CASSTDRGVASNYGYTF.

This rearrangement joins TRBV28 to TRBJ1-1, with 8 bases fitting TRBD1. Germline CDR1 and CDR2: MDHEN and SYDVKM. With V trimmed by 5 bases and J by 11 bases, 16 bases remained unmatched. CDR3 length: 15 residues. CDR3 DNA sequence: TGTGCCAGCAGTCCGCGGCAGGGGGCTGACCTGAGGGCTTTCTTT. As protein: CASSPRQGADLRAFF.

This rearrangement joins TRBV7-8 to TRBJ2-1; TRBD1 matches 8 bases. With 9 bases clipped from V and 4 bases from J, the junction kept 11 bases outside the gene matches. The CDR3 has 15 residues. Germline-derived CDR1 and CDR2 are SGHVS and FQNEAQ. CDR3 sequence reads: CASSRGQGEYNEQFF. In DNA form, the CDR3 reads TGTGCCAGTTCGCGAGGACAGGGAGAATACAATGAGCAGTTCTTC.

This chain joins TRBV2 and TRBJ2-1; 7 bases match TRBD2. The germline CDR1 and CDR2 sequences are SNHLY and FYNNEI. The CDR3 is 15 amino acids. V was clipped by 3 bases and J by 2 bases; unmatched bases: 4. CDR3 protein: CASSDGAGTYNEQFF. As DNA, the CDR3 is TGTGCCAGCAGTGATGGAGCGGGGACCTACAATGAGCAGTTCTTC.

The V gene is TRBV5-1, the J gene TRBJ2-1, with D possibly TRBD2 on 5 matching bases. Germline V gives CDR1 SGHRS, CDR2 YFSETQ. The CDR3 extends over 12 amino acids. V lost 6 bases and J lost 9, with 13 bases in between. CDR3 bases: TGCGCCAGCACCCAACACCGGGGTGAGCAGTTCTTC. Amino acid sequence: CASTQHRGEQFF.

The J gene is TRBJ2-7, the V gene TRBV5-1; 11 bases are shared with TRBD1. With V trimmed by 3 bases and J by 3 bases, 2 bases remained unmatched. CDR1 and CDR2 (germline): SGHRS, YFSETQ. CDR3 length: 14 residues. The CDR3 DNA reads TGCGCCAGCAGCTGGGGACAGGGGGGCTACGAGCAGTACTTC. Protein sequence: CASSWGQGGYEQYF.

The J gene is TRBJ2-5, the V gene TRBV5-1; D remains unclear. This CDR3 is built from 13 residues. CDR1 and CDR2 (germline): SGHRS, YFSETQ. V was pared by 0 bases and J by 3 bases, with 6 bases between. The chain's CDR3 is CASSLAVEETQYF. DNA for the CDR3: TGCGCCAGCAGCTTGGCCGTAGAAGAGACCCAGTACTTC.

The gene calls are TRBV5-4 and TRBJ2-1; 12 bases fit TRBD2. The ends lost 4 bases at V and 7 bases at J; junction bases unmatched: 15. The germline V gene encodes CDR1 SGHNT and CDR2 YYREEE (reference sequence). There are 18 residues in the CDR3. DNA of the CDR3: TGTGCCAGCAGCCTACCTGGGACTAGCGGGCCGGGCGGGAATGAGCAGTTCTTC. It is translated as CASSLPGTSGPGGNEQFF.

J is TRBJ2-5 and V is TRBV5-8, with a possible D match to TRBD2 (7 bases). The CDR3 is made up of 17 amino acids. V lost 2 bases and J 4 bases, leaving 21 bases between the germline ends. Per the germline V gene, CDR1 is SGHTS and CDR2 is YDEGEE. This CDR3 reads CASSFPTGGVYRETQYF. CDR3 DNA: TGTGCCAGCAGCTTCCCGACGGGGGGCGTTTATAGAGAGACCCAGTACTTC.

The gene calls are TRBV29-1 and TRBJ2-7; 7 positions match TRBD1. The CDR3 has 13 residues. V trimming: 6 bases; J trimming: 0 bases; junction bases outside the gene matches: 5. Germline-derived CDR1 and CDR2 are SQVTM and ANQGSEA. The CDR3 here is CSVRTGDSYEQYF. In DNA form, the CDR3 reads TGCAGCGTGCGGACAGGAGACTCCTACGAGCAGTACTTC.

This chain joins TRBV21-1 and TRBJ1-2; the table gives TRBD1 as D, unverified against the DNA. TRBV21-1 corresponds to a pseudogene. The CDR3 spans 15 residues. This chain's CDR3 is CASSTRQGSNYGYTF. The DNA for the CDR3 is TGTGCCAGCAGCACCCGACAGGGTTCTAACTATGGCTACACCTTC.

DNA of the CDR3: TGTGCCAGCAGCCCCGGTGCGGGGGAACCGAACACTGAAGCTTTCTTT. This codes for CASSPGAGEPNTEAFF. The chain links TRBV7-6 to TRBJ1-1, with a possible D match to TRBD1 (5 bases). The CDR3 consists of 16 residues. CDR1 and CDR2 from the germline V gene are SGHVS and FNYEAQ. The V and J ends lost 5 bases and 1 base respectively, with 17 bases between them.

The chain uses TRBV28 and TRBJ2-3; no clear D. V lost 5 bases and J lost 2, with 11 bases in between. Germline V lookup: CDR1 MDHEN, CDR2 SYDVKM. The CDR3 has 14 amino acids. CDR3 nucleotides: TGTGCCAGCAGTACCCGGTCTTTCACAGATACGCAGTATTTT. Its translation is CASSTRSFTDTQYF.

This clone was observed a handful of times. This chain connects TRBV13 to TRBJ1-6; D is unresolved. In germline, CDR1 is PRHDT, CDR2 FYEKMQ (reference sequence). This CDR3 is 12 amino acids long. With 5 bases removed from V and 9 bases from J, the gap between germline ends came to 8 bases. In DNA form, the CDR3 reads TGTGCCAGCAGCCTCCCGGGTTCACCCCTCCACTTT. As protein: CASSLPGSPLHF.

The rearrangement uses TRBV11-2 and TRBJ2-3; TRBD2 agrees at 12 bases. The CDR3 consists of 16 residues. Trimming took 5 bases from V and 4 from J; bases not matched to a gene: 7. The germline V gene has CDR1 SGHAT and CDR2 FQNNGV. The CDR3, as DNA: TGTGCCAGCAGCCCCGCTAGCGGGAGGGGCGCAGATACGCAGTATTTT. It encodes CASSPASGRGADTQYF.

This chain uses TRBV15 with TRBJ1-6, with 10 bases matching TRBD1. This CDR3 spans 14 amino acids. The germline V gene has CDR1 LNHNV and CDR2 YYDKDF (reference sequence). Germline trimming cut 4 bases from V and 9 bases from J; bases unmatched to any gene: 3. CDR3 protein: CATSKGTGVSPLHF. CDR3 in DNA: TGTGCCACCAGCAAAGGGACAGGGGTTTCACCCCTCCACTTT.

The chain links TRBV18 to TRBJ1-1; tentative D call: TRBD1 (6 bases). The CDR3 runs to 14 residues. Germline V CDR1 and CDR2: KGHSH, LQKENI. V lost 2 bases, J lost 5 bases, and 12 bases lay in between. The CDR3 DNA follows: TGTGCCAGCTCACCAGGCGGGGGGCGAACTGAAGCTTTCTTT. This translates into CASSPGGGRTEAFF.

The chain joins TRBV28 to TRBJ2-7; D perhaps matches TRBD2 (6 bases). The CDR3 runs 16 residues. V lost 5 bases and J 0 bases, leaving 17 bases between the germline ends. Germline V gene sequence: CDR1 MDHEN, CDR2 SYDVKM. In nucleotides, the CDR3 is TGTGCCAGCAGTCCCTTACGGGGGTTAAACTCCTACGAGCAGTACTTC. This translates into CASSPLRGLNSYEQYF. The whole variable domain, filled in from reference TRBV28 and TRBJ2-7, reads DVKVTQSSRYLVKRTGEKVFLECVQDMDHENMFWYRQDPGLGLRLIYFSYDVKMKEKGDIPEGYSVSREKKERFSLILESASTNQTSMYLCASSPLRGLNSYEQYFGPGTRLTVT.

This clone was found a few times. V gene TRBV6-5 combines with J gene TRBJ2-3; TRBD2 aligns across 7 bases. V shed 2 bases, J shed 4 bases, and the junction held 6 bases outside the gene matches. The CDR3 has 15 residues. CDR1 is MNHEY and CDR2 is SVGAGI in the germline V gene. CDR3 coding DNA: TGTGCCAGCAGTTACAGCGGGATAGGCTCAGATACGCAGTATTTT. It yields the protein CASSYSGIGSDTQYF.

The chain links TRBV5-1 to TRBJ2-7, with D perhaps TRBD1 (5 bases). CDR3 length: 13 amino acids. Trimming removed 3 bases at V and 3 bases at J, with 10 bases between. The V gene's germline CDR1 is SGHRS and CDR2 YFSETQ. The DNA for the CDR3 is TGCGCCAGCAGCTGGATGACAGACTACGAGCAGTACTTC. It encodes CASSWMTDYEQYF.

The V call is TRBV4-1, the J call TRBJ2-3; perhaps TRBD2 as D (7 bases). Germline values: CDR1 MGHRA, CDR2 YSYEKL. V lost 4 bases and J 2 bases, leaving 19 bases between the germline ends. The CDR3 runs to 17 residues. CDR3 coding DNA: TGCGCCAGCAGCCCCAGTCCCGGCGGGGGCCCCACAGATACGCAGTATTTT. It yields the protein CASSPSPGGGPTDTQYF.

The genes are TRBV19 and TRBJ2-1, with TRBD2 matching over 8 bases. Germline assignment: CDR1 LNHDA and CDR2 SQIVND (reference sequence). The CDR3 is 17 amino acids. V shed 0 bases and J 3 bases; nucleotides not matched to a gene: 7. The DNA for the CDR3 is TGTGCCAGTAGTATAGATCTAACGGGGGGGTTCTACAATGAGCAGTTCTTC. Translating gives CASSIDLTGGFYNEQFF. Complete variable domain (other parts from reference TRBV19 and TRBJ2-1): DGGITQSPKYLFRKEGQNVTLSCEQNLNHDAMYWYRQDPGQGLRLIYYSQIVNDFQKGDIAEGYSVSREKKESFPLTVTSAQKNPTAFYLCASSIDLTGGFYNEQFFGPGTRLTVL.